Sequencing of this TCR beta chain was carried out in a study of OX40 agonist ivuxolimab in advanced cancers. Study details: Ivuxolimab, an antibody that agonizes OX40 (CD134), was administered to the patients.

Clones were sequenced by immunoSEQ multiplex PCR, and TCRdb holds only the in-frame ones, with some missing. The sample has 25,000 to 35,000 clones, more than 70% seen once. Germline CDR1 reads SNHLY; CDR2 reads FYNNEI. V gave up 4 bases and J gave up 4 bases, with 2 bases separating them. The CDR3 consists of 10 residues. The specimen comprised CD4+ or CD8+ T cells sorted from blood, sampled in a trial of the OX40 agonist ivuxolimab. The TCR was taken from an adult with an advanced solid tumor such as melanoma, head and neck, liver or kidney cancer. This chain uses TRBV2 with TRBJ2-7; D ambiguous. The CDR3 sequence: CASSVYEQYF. The DNA of the CDR3 is TGTGCCAGCAGTGTTTACGAGCAGTACTTC.